Shown below are 15 T cell receptor beta chains from a single sample sequenced in a study of shared clonotypes between healthy human individuals. This table comes from immunoSEQ multiplex PCR, and its TCRdb copy is limited to in-frame clones, with some not included. The sample records 2.5 million or so clones, more than 90% being singletons. Sequencing was done on a sample of naive CD4+ T cells sorted from blood. Subset given: CD45RA+ positively selected. These receptors were obtained from a man between 18 and 35 years old in good health.

The chain couples TRBV6-6 to TRBJ2-7, with D unclear. The CDR3 covers 13 residues. The germline gives CDR1 MNHNY, CDR2 SVGAGI (reference sequence). V lost 6 bases to trimming and J lost 1 base, with 10 bases between them. This CDR3 reads CASRPTRSYEQYF. The DNA of the CDR3 is TGTGCCAGCAGGCCCACACGTTCCTACGAGCAGTACTTC.

The chain recombines TRBV28 with TRBJ1-5; 7 bases align to TRBD1. The CDR3 has 14 amino acids. V lost 7 bases to trimming and J lost 7 bases; unmatched junction nucleotides: 10. Per the germline V gene, CDR1 is MDHEN and CDR2 is SYDVKM. This CDR3 reads CASIKDRVGQPQHF. CDR3 nucleotides: TGTGCCAGCATCAAAGACAGGGTGGGACAGCCCCAGCATTTT.

The chain carries TRBV2 and TRBJ1-2; maybe TRBD1 (5 bases). The CDR3 extends over 14 amino acids. V was clipped by 4 bases and J by 4 bases, with 13 bases between them. Germline CDR1 reads SNHLY; CDR2 reads FYNNEI. CDR3 nucleotides: TGTGCCAGCAGTGCGAAGACAGCGACCTATGGCTACACCTTC. It is translated as CASSAKTATYGYTF. Based on the CDR3 plus reference TRBV2 and TRBJ1-2, the full variable domain is EPEVTQTPSHQVTQMGQEVILRCVPISNHLYFYWYRQILGQKVEFLVSFYNNEISEKSEIFDDQFSVERPDGSNFTLKIRSTKLEDSAMYFCASSAKTATYGYTFGSGTRLTVV.

This sequence joins TRBV27 and TRBJ2-3; 9 bases are shared with TRBD1. This CDR3 region has 15 residues. The V and J ends lost 5 bases and 3 bases, in that order; junction bases with no gene match: 6. Per the germline V gene, CDR1 is MNHEY and CDR2 is SMNVEV (reference sequence). CDR3 DNA sequence: TGTGCCAGCAGTCGAGGACAGGGGCAGACAGATACGCAGTATTTT. Amino acids: CASSRGQGQTDTQYF.

This chain uses TRBV5-1 with TRBJ1-2, with D maybe TRBD1 (6 bases). Between the trimmed V and J ends, which lost 1 base and 5 bases, there was a span of 15 bases. The CDR3 has 15 amino acids. Germline V gives CDR1 SGHRS, CDR2 YFSETQ. The CDR3 DNA follows: TGCGCCAGCAGCTTGTCCGAGGGGGGGACGTATGGCTACACCTTC. Translation: CASSLSEGGTYGYTF.

The V call is TRBV6-5, the J call TRBJ1-6; possible D gene TRBD1, 5 bases. The CDR3 has 13 amino acids. The germline V gene encodes CDR1 MNHEY and CDR2 SVGAGI. V was pared by 5 bases and J by 8 bases, with 10 bases between. The CDR3 coding sequence is TGTGCCAGCAGTCAGGTGACAGATTCACCCCTCCACTTT. Translating gives CASSQVTDSPLHF.

CDR3 in DNA: TGTGCCAGTAGTCTCCCCGTCCGGAAAAGGGACTCACGGGGGAGTTTGAGTGAGCAGTTCTTC. This codes for CASSLPVRKRDSRGSLSEQFF. The gene calls are TRBV19 and TRBJ2-1; D perhaps matches TRBD2 (6 bases). Trimming cost V 5 bases and J 9 bases, with 38 bases left between them. The CDR3 extends over 21 amino acids. CDR1 is LNHDA and CDR2 is SQIVND in the germline V gene (reference sequence).

This clone appeared a single time. The chain joins TRBV27 to TRBJ1-2; 12 bases fit TRBD1. CDR1 and CDR2 from the germline V gene are MNHEY and SMNVEV (reference sequence). V shed 3 bases, J shed 6 bases, and the junction held 11 bases outside the gene matches. CDR3 length: 17 amino acids. The chain's CDR3 is CASSFGTGGKFWDGYTF. The CDR3 region has the DNA TGTGCCAGCAGTTTCGGGACAGGGGGCAAGTTTTGGGATGGCTACACCTTC.

The chain recombines TRBV6-1 with TRBJ1-4; 9 nucleotides agree with TRBD1. Germline V gene sequence: CDR1 MNHNS, CDR2 SASEGT. Unmatched junction bases numbered 6, after V lost 6 bases and J lost 7 bases. The CDR3 sequence is 14 residues long. CDR3 protein: CASRQTGGGEKLFF. In DNA form, the CDR3 reads TGTGCCAGCAGGCAGACAGGGGGAGGTGAAAAACTGTTTTTT.

The chain employs TRBV5-4 and TRBJ2-5, with D perhaps being TRBD1 or TRBD2 (5 bases each). V was pared by 0 bases and J by 5 bases, with 11 bases between. CDR3 length: 14 residues. From germline, CDR1 is SGHNT and CDR2 YYREEE (reference sequence). CDR3 residues: CASSLVSRGETQYF. CDR3 bases: TGTGCCAGCAGCTTGGTGTCCCGGGGCGAGACCCAGTACTTC. The full variable domain, with the rest looked up from reference TRBV5-4 and TRBJ2-5, is ETGVTQSPTHLIKTRGQQVTLRCSSQSGHNTVSWYQQALGQGPQFIFQYYREEENGRGNFPPRFSGLQFPNYSSELNVNALELDDSALYLCASSLVSRGETQYFGPGTRLLVL.

This clone was detected only once. The rearrangement joins TRBV4-1 to TRBJ2-1; no reliable D call. The ends were cut back, 6 bases at V and 0 bases at J, with 12 bases in the middle. The CDR3 has 15 residues. Germline lookup yields CDR1 MGHRA and CDR2 YSYEKL. CDR3 DNA sequence: TGCGCCAGCAGGGGGTTTGGGCTCTCCTACAATGAGCAGTTCTTC. Its translation is CASRGFGLSYNEQFF.

The rearrangement joins TRBV7-9 to TRBJ2-5, with unresolved D. The CDR3 is made up of 12 amino acids. CDR1 is SEHNR and CDR2 is FQNEAQ in the germline V gene (reference sequence). V was trimmed by 1 base and J by 7 bases, leaving 7 bases between them. The CDR3 bases are TGTGCCAGCAGCTTAGTCCACGGGACCCAGTACTTC. It yields the protein CASSLVHGTQYF.

The chain joins TRBV1 to TRBJ2-5; TRBD2 was called by the table and not checked on the DNA. TRBV1 is recorded as a pseudogene. The CDR3 has 16 amino acids. CDR3 nucleotide sequence: TGCACCAGCAGCCAAGGTAGCGGGGGGCCCTCTCCCCCTCCGAACTTC. As protein: CTSSQGSGGPSPPPNF.

This rearrangement joins TRBV5-1 to TRBJ2-2, with D unresolved. V gave up 3 bases and J gave up 2 bases, with 11 bases separating them. Germline lookup yields CDR1 SGHRS and CDR2 YFSETQ. This CDR3 comprises 15 residues. This chain's CDR3 is CASSSEGINTGELFF. CDR3 DNA: TGCGCCAGCAGCTCTGAAGGAATTAACACCGGGGAGCTGTTTTTT. Full variable domain (remainder filled in from reference TRBV5-1 and TRBJ2-2): KAGVTQTPRYLIKTRGQQVTLSCSPISGHRSVSWYQQTPGQGLQFLFEYFSETQRNKGNFPGRFSGRQFSNSRSEMNVSTLELGDSALYLCASSSEGINTGELFFGEGSRLTVL.

The rearrangement joins TRBV18 to TRBJ2-5; TRBD2 is a possible D gene (6 bases). Trimming took 5 bases from V and 0 from J, leaving 7 bases between them. The CDR3 is 13 amino acids. CDR1 is KGHSH, CDR2 LQKENI, per germline. Here the CDR3 DNA reads TGTGCCAGCTCAGCGGGACACCAAGAGACCCAGTACTTC. Protein product: CASSAGHQETQYF.